The clone carrying this T cell receptor (beta chain) has a count of ten or more. Its antigen is unknown. The CDR3 extends over 11 amino acids. Germline CDR1 is DFQATT and CDR2 is SNEGSKA (reference sequence). Trimming pared 8 bases from V and 4 bases from J, leaving 10 bases between. The record originates from a study of early T cells in non-severe SARS-CoV-2 infection. Study results and limitations: Comparison of clonotypes with VDJdb favored anti-spike CD8 responses while missing private and CD4 specificities.

In the library, individual cDNA molecules carried attached unique molecular identifiers. TCRdb called the 5' RACE reads again in MiXCR, with one record for every CDR3 protein. The repertoire holds tens of thousands of distinct CDR3 sequences, with roughly an eighth as singletons. The chain links TRBV20-1 to TRBJ2-3; D unresolved. The source of this sequence is an adult who was a healthcare worker with PCR-confirmed SARS-CoV-2 infection or an uninfected control (not recorded which). Sequenced sample: whole blood. CDR3 DNA sequence: TGCAGTACCTTCGGTCCAGATACGCAGTATTTT. The encoded protein is CSTFGPDTQYF.